These T cell receptor beta chains were read from a single sample in a study of T cells in narcolepsy. Only in-frame clones appear in the TCRdb table, and some are missing; sequencing was by immunoSEQ multiplex PCR. In the table there are 25,000 to 35,000 clones, more than 75% of which are singletons. The source material was CD45RA- memory CD4+ T cells from PBMCs. Receptor source: a human donor with narcolepsy. CDR3s include the opening cysteine and the closing phenylalanine or tryptophan. Each record gives: V gene, clone size, D gene, J gene, CDR3 DNA, CDR3 protein. The D gene is left open where the match is weak. Not all rows give a size; the values are once, few, many and, for expanded clones, a class.

V: TRBV7-8
size: NA
D: TRBD2
J: TRBJ2-7
DNA: TGTGCCAGCAGCTTAGTGGGGACTAGCGGGTACGAGCAGTACTTC
CDR3: CASSLVGTSGYEQYF

V: TRBV7-2
size: NA
D: TRBD2
J: TRBJ2-7
DNA: TGTGCCAGCAGAAAAGCGGGAGGTCCGGCGCAGTACTTC
CDR3: CASRKAGGPAQYF

V: TRBV19
size: NA
D: TRBD1
J: TRBJ1-5
DNA: TGTGCCAGTAGCGCGACAGGGGGAAATCAGCCCCAGCATTTT
CDR3: CASSATGGNQPQHF

V: TRBV9
size: NA
D: TRBD1
J: TRBJ2-1
DNA: TGTGCCAGCAGCGTGATGACAGGGGGCGTGAGGAATGAGCAGTTCTTC
CDR3: CASSVMTGGVRNEQFF

V: TRBV15
size: NA
D: NA
J: TRBJ1-5
DNA: TGTGCCACCACGGCAGAGAGCAATCAGCCCCAGCATTTT
CDR3: CATTAESNQPQHF

V: TRBV9
size: NA
D: TRBD2
J: TRBJ2-1
DNA: TGTGCCAGCAGCGTAGGGAGCGGGGGGTCCTACAATGAGCAGTTCTTC
CDR3: CASSVGSGGSYNEQFF

V: TRBV2
size: NA
D: NA
J: TRBJ1-3
DNA: TGTGCCAGCAGTGAACCGAGCTCTGGAAACACCATATATTTT
CDR3: CASSEPSSGNTIYF

V: TRBV11-2
size: NA
D: NA
J: TRBJ2-4
DNA: TGTGCCAGCAGCCCGACCGGGGACATTCAGTACTTC
CDR3: CASSPTGDIQYF

V: TRBV5-8
size: NA
D: TRBD1
J: TRBJ2-7
DNA: TGTGCCAGCAGCTTACCCCACGGAGACAGGGGGCTCTACGAGCAGTACTTC
CDR3: CASSLPHGDRGLYEQYF

V: TRBV5-1
size: NA
D: NA
J: TRBJ2-2
DNA: TGCGCCAGCAGCCCGTCCGGGGACGCGAACACCGGGGAGCTGTTTTTT
CDR3: CASSPSGDANTGELFF

V: TRBV28
size: few
D: NA
J: TRBJ1-3
DNA: TGTGCCAGCAGTTTCGGGAGGTTGAGGCTTGGAAACACCATATATTTT
CDR3: CASSFGRLRLGNTIYF

V: TRBV9
size: NA
D: NA
J: TRBJ1-4
DNA: TGTGCCAGCAGCGTAGCGACAGATAATGAAAAACTGTTTTTT
CDR3: CASSVATDNEKLFF

V: TRBV5-4
size: few
D: NA
J: TRBJ2-2
DNA: TGTGCCAGCAGCTTAGACGTCGGGGAGCTGTTTTTT
CDR3: CASSLDVGELFF

V: TRBV7-9
size: NA
D: NA
J: TRBJ1-4
DNA: TGTGCCAGCAGCTTAGCCTCCTCGGGACCCTTCGGTTGGAATGAAAAACTGTTTTTT
CDR3: CASSLASSGPFGWNEKLFF

V: TRBV6-5
size: NA
D: TRBD1
J: TRBJ2-7
DNA: TGTGCCAGCAGTGTTACGACAGGGAGCTCCTACGAGCAGTACTTC
CDR3: CASSVTTGSSYEQYF

V: TRBV2
size: NA
D: NA
J: TRBJ2-5
DNA: TGTGCCAGCACTGGGTTGGGACGCCGAGAGACCCAGTACTTC
CDR3: CASTGLGRRETQYF

V: TRBV5-1
size: NA
D: NA
J: TRBJ2-7
DNA: TGCGCCAGCAGCTTGGCTGGAAAATACGAGCAGTACTTC
CDR3: CASSLAGKYEQYF

V: TRBV6-4
size: few
D: TRBD2
J: TRBJ2-3
DNA: TGTGCCAGCAGTGACCCTAGTAAATGCGGGACTAGCGGGAGAGGGGTGGCTTGGGATACGCAGTATTTT
CDR3: CASSDPSKCGTSGRGVAWDTQYF

V: TRBV15
size: once
D: NA
J: TRBJ1-2
DNA: TGTGCCACCAGTAGTGACAATACAGGGAATGGCTACACCTTC
CDR3: CATSSDNTGNGYTF

V: TRBV6-6
size: NA
D: TRBD2
J: TRBJ2-7
DNA: TGTGCCACCGGGACTAGCGGCTACGAGCAGTACTTC
CDR3: CATGTSGYEQYF

V: TRBV30
size: NA
D: NA
J: TRBJ2-7
DNA: TGTGCCTTCCGCAATGAGAGGTCTCGGAACGAGCAGTACTTC
CDR3: CAFRNERSRNEQYF

V: TRBV19
size: NA
D: TRBD1
J: TRBJ2-1
DNA: TGTGCCAGCAAACGGGACAGGAGCTCCTACAATGAGCAGTTCTTC
CDR3: CASKRDRSSYNEQFF

V: TRBV5-4
size: NA
D: TRBD2
J: TRBJ2-2
DNA: TGTGCCAGCAGCTTGGGGCCTAGCGGGAGGAGAACCGGGGAGCTGTTTTTT
CDR3: CASSLGPSGRRTGELFF

V: TRBV5-1
size: NA
D: NA
J: TRBJ2-5
DNA: TGCGCCACTAATCCTGGGGCAGGGGCCAAAGAGACCCAGTACTTC
CDR3: CATNPGAGAKETQYF

V: TRBV7-9
size: NA
D: NA
J: TRBJ1-2
DNA: TGTGCCAGCAGCTTAAGTACGGACTATGGCTACACCTTC
CDR3: CASSLSTDYGYTF

V: TRBV5-1
size: NA
D: NA
J: TRBJ2-3
DNA: TGCGCCAGCAGCTTGAATGGAGGGGGCGCCGCAGATACGCAGTATTTT
CDR3: CASSLNGGGAADTQYF

V: TRBV25-1
size: NA
D: NA
J: TRBJ2-7
DNA: TGTGCCAGCAGCCCTAATGTTCCAATCGAGCAGTACTTC
CDR3: CASSPNVPIEQYF

V: TRBV28
size: NA
D: NA
J: TRBJ1-4
DNA: TGTGCCAGCAGTTGGGGGAATGAAAAACTGTTTTTT
CDR3: CASSWGNEKLFF

V: TRBV11-3
size: NA
D: NA
J: TRBJ2-1
DNA: TGTGCCAGCAGCTTAGCGGGAGTCATAAATGAGCAGTTCTTC
CDR3: CASSLAGVINEQFF

V: TRBV30
size: NA
D: TRBD1
J: TRBJ1-5
DNA: TGTGCCTGGAGTGGAGGGGGCGGTCAGCCCCAGCATTTT
CDR3: CAWSGGGGQPQHF

V: TRBV6-1
size: few
D: NA
J: TRBJ1-1
DNA: TGTGCCAGCAGTGAATCCCGGGCCCGCCTCACTGAGGCTTTCTTT
CDR3: CASSESRARLTEAFF

V: TRBV28
size: once
D: TRBD1
J: TRBJ2-7
DNA: TGTGCCAGCAGCCAGGGGGACAGAGCCTACGAGCAGTACTTC
CDR3: CASSQGDRAYEQYF

V: TRBV2
size: NA
D: TRBD1
J: TRBJ1-1
DNA: TGTGCCAGCAATCGAGACAGGGAGGTTGAAGCTTTCTTT
CDR3: CASNRDREVEAFF

V: TRBV7-8
size: few
D: NA
J: TRBJ1-3
DNA: TGTGCCAGCAGCTTAGGGACAACTGGAAACACCATATATTTT
CDR3: CASSLGTTGNTIYF

V: TRBV7-9
size: once
D: NA
J: TRBJ1-4
DNA: TGTGCCAGCAGCTTAGGGCCCCCCTCTGTTGAAAAACTGTTTTTT
CDR3: CASSLGPPSVEKLFF

V: TRBV6-5
size: NA
D: TRBD1
J: TRBJ1-2
DNA: TGTGCCACCGCGTCAGGGGGGCTCGCTAACTATGGCTACACCTTC
CDR3: CATASGGLANYGYTF

V: TRBV5-1
size: NA
D: NA
J: TRBJ2-7
DNA: TGCGCCAGCAGCTTCACCGGGACACTTCCCCGCGAGCAGTACTTC
CDR3: CASSFTGTLPREQYF

V: TRBV5-5
size: few
D: NA
J: TRBJ2-7
DNA: TGTGCCAGCAGCTTGAGGCAGGCCTACGAGCAGTACTTC
CDR3: CASSLRQAYEQYF

V: TRBV27
size: NA
D: TRBD2
J: TRBJ2-4
DNA: TGTGCCAGCAGTCCCCCGCGGACTAGCGGGTCGGCCAAAAACATTCAGTACTTC
CDR3: CASSPPRTSGSAKNIQYF

V: TRBV7-8
size: NA
D: NA
J: TRBJ1-1
DNA: TGTGCCAGCAGCTTAGGCCGACGGAGGGCCAGGGCTGAAGCTTTCTTT
CDR3: CASSLGRRRARAEAFF

V: TRBV27
size: NA
D: NA
J: TRBJ2-3
DNA: TGTGCCAGCGGAGAAGACAGGAGAAGTACGCAGTATTTT
CDR3: CASGEDRRSTQYF

V: TRBV7-9
size: NA
D: NA
J: TRBJ1-1
DNA: TGTGCCAGCAGCTTCGGGGTCGGGTACACTGAAGCTTTCTTT
CDR3: CASSFGVGYTEAFF

V: TRBV6-5
size: NA
D: TRBD1
J: TRBJ2-2
DNA: TGTGCCAGCACGAACAGGGGAAGGAACGCCGGGGAGCTGTTTTTT
CDR3: CASTNRGRNAGELFF

V: TRBV4-3
size: NA
D: TRBD1
J: TRBJ1-4
DNA: TGCGCCAGCAGCCAAGAGAGGGGGCCTGATGAAAAACTGTTTTTT
CDR3: CASSQERGPDEKLFF

V: TRBV9
size: NA
D: NA
J: TRBJ1-2
DNA: TGTGCCAGCAGCGCTCGGGACGGGAAAAACTATGGCTACACCTTC
CDR3: CASSARDGKNYGYTF

V: TRBV25-1
size: once
D: NA
J: TRBJ1-4
DNA: TGTGCCAGCAGTGAATCTCTGACAGTTAATGAAAAACTGTTTTTT
CDR3: CASSESLTVNEKLFF